This T cell receptor (beta chain) was sequenced for a study of blood T cells in healthy people across ages. Overall study: About one barcoded beta molecule was captured per two T cells (by template switching). Study results and caveats: Older age coincided with a roughly linear decline in TCR beta diversity per million T cells.

The V segment lost 8 bases and the J segment 5 bases; nucleotides outside the gene matches: 8. The CDR3 runs 13 residues. Germline V gene data show CDR1 as WSHSY and CDR2 as SAAADI. PBMCs, at least 7 million per sample, were isolated. With respect to this clonotype: Its antigen is not identified.

With a J-beta primer mix and a sample-barcoded 5' primer, a second PCR ran about 6 to 11 cycles. TCRdb processed the 5' RACE reads anew with MiXCR; each CDR3 protein has one entry. The sample carries 1.5 million to 2 million distinct CDR3 sequences, roughly 27% recorded once. J is TRBJ2-5 and V is TRBV10-2; 7 bases align to TRBD2. This sequence was found in a woman in her twenties or thirties in good health. Sequenced input: blood. The CDR3 sequence is CASRGVGAETQYF. In nucleotides, the CDR3 is TGCGCCAGCCGGGGGGTGGGAGCGGAGACCCAGTACTTC.